These T cell receptor beta chains were read from a single sample in a study of T cell responses to AZD1222 COVID-19 vaccine. Only in-frame clones appear in the TCRdb table, and some are missing; sequencing was by immunoSEQ multiplex PCR. The sample carries about 120,000 clones, about 87% recorded once. Sequencing used peripheral blood, obtained on day 0 of AZD1222 vaccination. The receptors were gathered from an adult in good health. CDR3s include the opening cysteine and the closing phenylalanine or tryptophan. D genes are given only for firm matches. Some rows mark clone size as missing; the rest say once, few, many or name a class of expanded clone.

j_call,v_call,d_call,clone_size,cdr3_aa,cdr3_nt
TRBJ2-7,TRBV5-5,NA,NA,CASSNNPGGGNEQYF,TGTGCCAGCAGCAATAATCCAGGTGGGGGAAACGAGCAGTACTTC
TRBJ2-7,TRBV7-9,NA,NA,CASSVNRYEQYF,TGTGCCAGCAGCGTCAACCGTTACGAGCAGTACTTC
TRBJ1-4,TRBV18,NA,once,CASSPTTGRATNEKLFF,TGTGCCAGCTCACCAACGACAGGAAGGGCAACTAATGAAAAACTGTTTTTT
TRBJ2-1,TRBV7-9,NA,NA,CASSLNPINEQFF,TGTGCCAGCAGCTTAAACCCTATCAATGAGCAGTTCTTC
TRBJ2-2,TRBV4-2,TRBD2,NA,CPPSQARGGWAGELFF,TGTCCCCCCAGCCAAGCCCGGGGGGGGTGGGCCGGGGAGCTGTTTTTT
TRBJ2-2,TRBV4-1,NA,NA,CASSQDRVRGELFF,TGCGCCAGCAGCCAGGACAGAGTAAGGGGGGAGCTGTTTTTT
TRBJ2-7,TRBV7-2,NA,few,CASSQRFEAVYEQYF,TGTGCCAGCAGCCAACGTTTTGAGGCGGTTTACGAGCAGTACTTC
TRBJ2-7,TRBV27,NA,NA,CASSLLGPEQYF,TGTGCCAGCAGTTTACTGGGCCCCGAGCAGTACTTC
TRBJ2-7,TRBV4-1,TRBD1,NA,CASSQSDRGYEQYF,TGCGCCAGCAGCCAAAGCGACAGGGGTTACGAGCAGTACTTC
TRBJ1-2,TRBV19,NA,NA,CASTVGIREGGYTF,TGTGCCAGTACTGTCGGTATTAGGGAAGGCGGCTACACCTTC
TRBJ1-4,TRBV9,NA,NA,CASSWTGDPTNEKLFF,TGTGCCAGCAGCTGGACGGGGGATCCAACTAATGAAAAACTGTTTTTT
TRBJ1-1,TRBV14,NA,NA,CASSYIWGGDMNTEAFF,TGTGCCAGCAGCTATATTTGGGGGGGAGACATGAACACTGAAGCTTTCTTT
TRBJ1-2,TRBV10-3,TRBD1,NA,CAISLRDRNGYTF,TGTGCCATCAGCCTTCGGGACAGAAATGGCTACACCTTC
TRBJ1-2,TRBV29-1,NA,NA,CSVFGGLREGYTF,TGCAGCGTTTTTGGGGGACTGCGGGAGGGCTACACCTTC
TRBJ1-2,TRBV19,NA,NA,CASSDQGQNYGYTF,TGTGCCAGTAGTGATCAGGGGCAGAACTATGGCTACACCTTC
TRBJ1-3,TRBV5-4,NA,NA,CASSSRGGRYGNTIYF,TGTGCCAGCAGCTCCCGGGGAGGACGATATGGAAACACCATATATTTT
TRBJ1-1,TRBV16,NA,NA,CASSPGGSTEAFF,TGTGCCAGCAGCCCTGGGGGGAGCACTGAAGCTTTCTTT
TRBJ2-1,TRBV29-1,NA,NA,CSVEGGPYNEQFF,TGCAGCGTTGAAGGGGGGCCCTACAATGAGCAGTTCTTC
TRBJ2-3,TRBV6-5,NA,NA,CASSTRDTDTQYF,TGTGCCAGCAGCACTAGGGACACAGATACGCAGTATTTT
TRBJ2-1,TRBV4-1,TRBD2,NA,CASSQLPGTSGYNEQFF,TGCGCCAGCAGCCAACTTCCCGGGACTAGCGGCTACAATGAGCAGTTCTTC
TRBJ1-5,TRBV12-3/TRBV12-4,NA,NA,CASSLLRDQPQHF,TGTGCCAGCAGCCTATTACGGGATCAGCCCCAGCATTTT
TRBJ2-3,TRBV18,TRBD2,NA,CASSPTLAGHTDTQYF,TGTGCCAGCTCACCAACACTAGCGGGCCACACAGATACGCAGTATTTT
TRBJ2-4,TRBV3-1/TRBV3-2,NA,NA,CASSQGGGDIQYF,TGTGCCAGCAGCCAAGGAGGAGGGGACATTCAGTACTTC
TRBJ1-1,TRBV13,NA,NA,CASTQGENTEAFF,TGTGCCAGTACGCAGGGAGAGAACACTGAAGCTTTCTTT
TRBJ1-2,TRBV9,NA,few,CASSPYPRGGRNDGYTF,TGTGCCAGCAGCCCATACCCACGCGGGGGGCGGAATGATGGCTACACCTTC
TRBJ2-1,TRBV5-1,NA,NA,CASSLGQAIHNEQFF,TGCGCCAGCAGCTTGGGGCAGGCCATCCACAATGAGCAGTTCTTC
TRBJ2-5,TRBV5-1,TRBD1,NA,CASSYLGTGQETQYF,TGCGCCAGCAGCTACCTGGGGACAGGGCAAGAGACCCAGTACTTC
TRBJ1-5,TRBV24-1,NA,NA,CATSAGGGPQHF,TGTGCCACCAGTGCAGGTGGGGGGCCCCAGCATTTT
TRBJ2-7,TRBV7-9,NA,NA,CASSLYGRQSSYEQYF,TGTGCCAGCAGCTTATATGGCAGACAAAGCTCCTACGAGCAGTACTTC
TRBJ1-4,TRBV14,NA,NA,CASSQSFGSREKLFF,TGTGCCAGCAGCCAATCCTTCGGGAGCCGGGAAAAACTGTTTTTT
TRBJ2-5,TRBV6-2/TRBV6-3,NA,NA,CASSYSSIAGQTLYQETQYF,TGTGCCAGCAGTTACTCGAGTATTGCGGGACAAACGTTGTACCAAGAGACCCAGTACTTC
TRBJ2-3,TRBV28,TRBD2,NA,CATTGLAGSVKTQYF,TGTGCCACCACCGGACTAGCGGGTTCCGTGAAGACGCAGTATTTT
TRBJ2-7,TRBV5-1,NA,NA,CASSKGTQGTEQYF,TGCGCCAGCAGCAAAGGGACACAAGGCACCGAGCAGTACTTC
TRBJ1-6,TRBV27,NA,NA,CASSFQTYNSPLHF,TGTGCCAGCAGTTTTCAGACCTATAATTCACCCCTCCACTTT
TRBJ2-1,TRBV7-8,TRBD2,NA,CASSLVVAGGRGDNEQFF,TGTGCCAGCAGCTTAGTGGTAGCGGGAGGTAGGGGGGACAATGAGCAGTTCTTC
TRBJ2-2,TRBV29-1,NA,NA,CSVERGDTGELFF,TGCAGCGTTGAGAGGGGGGACACCGGGGAGCTGTTTTTT
TRBJ2-5,TRBV29-1,NA,NA,CSVGAWEETQYF,TGCAGCGTTGGGGCCTGGGAAGAGACCCAGTACTTC
TRBJ2-3,TRBV5-1,TRBD2,once,CASGIAGSTDTQYF,TGCGCCAGCGGGATAGCGGGAAGCACAGATACGCAGTATTTT
TRBJ2-5,TRBV12-3/TRBV12-4,NA,few,CASSGTGPGTQYF,TGTGCCAGCAGTGGGACCGGACCGGGGACCCAGTACTTC
TRBJ2-1,TRBV5-1,TRBD2,NA,CASSLGLAGTEQFF,TGCGCCAGCAGCTTGGGACTAGCGGGGACTGAGCAGTTCTTC
TRBJ2-7,TRBV15,TRBD2,few,CATSRDYLADSYEQYF,TGTGCCACCAGCAGAGATTATCTAGCGGACTCCTACGAGCAGTACTTC
TRBJ2-3,TRBV24-1,NA,NA,CATSGTNTDTQYF,TGTGCCACCAGTGGGACAAACACAGATACGCAGTATTTT
TRBJ2-1,TRBV19,NA,NA,CASSMTYSSYNEQFF,TGTGCCAGTAGTATGACGTATAGCTCCTACAATGAGCAGTTCTTC
TRBJ2-1,TRBV24-1,TRBD2,NA,CATSDTGGSGRSEQFF,TGTGCCACCAGTGATACGGGAGGAAGCGGGAGGAGTGAGCAGTTCTTC
TRBJ2-1,TRBV27,NA,NA,CASSLGREQFF,TGTGCCAGCAGTTTAGGCAGAGAGCAGTTCTTC
TRBJ2-5,TRBV5-6,NA,NA,CASSGRPIKVAQYF,TGTGCCAGCAGCGGACGACCGATTAAAGTGGCCCAGTACTTC
TRBJ2-1,TRBV27,NA,NA,CASTSGGGYNEQFF,TGTGCCAGCACCTCCGGGGGCGGATACAATGAGCAGTTCTTC
TRBJ1-1,TRBV10-1,NA,NA,CASSEAGAREAFF,TGCGCCAGCAGTGAGGCAGGGGCGCGAGAAGCTTTCTTT
TRBJ2-5,TRBV19,TRBD1,NA,CASSRTGTGPPKETQYF,TGTGCCAGTAGTAGAACTGGGACAGGGCCACCTAAAGAGACCCAGTACTTC
TRBJ1-4,TRBV18,NA,NA,CASSPTGNREKLFF,TGTGCCAGCTCCCCGACAGGTAATCGAGAAAAACTGTTTTTT
TRBJ2-1,TRBV5-4,TRBD1,NA,CASSSTGAADEQFF,TGTGCCAGCAGCTCGACAGGGGCGGCGGATGAGCAGTTCTTC
TRBJ1-6,TRBV4-3,NA,few,CASSQDSIRTSSPLHF,TGCGCCAGCAGCCAAGATAGTATCAGGACCTCTTCACCCCTCCACTTT
TRBJ1-5,TRBV5-6,NA,once,CASSLLGRSNQPQHF,TGTGCCAGCAGCTTGCTGGGACGGTCCAATCAGCCCCAGCATTTT
TRBJ1-3,TRBV7-9,NA,NA,CASSSVGRGNTIYF,TGTGCCAGCAGCTCGGTAGGGCGGGGAAACACCATATATTTT
TRBJ1-5,TRBV7-2,NA,NA,CASSFGTPRSNQPQHF,TGTGCCAGCAGTTTTGGGACACCGAGAAGCAATCAGCCCCAGCATTTT